One and the same sample provided the 28 T cell receptor beta chains below, sequenced in a study of beta chain features in type 1 diabetes. cDNA synthesis used the whole RNA isolate, giving expressed TCRB sequences. Assay used: immunoSEQ multiplex PCR; TCRdb lists only in-frame clones, some missing. The sample yields hundreds of thousands of clones, roughly 16% seen once. The specimen was naive CD4+ T cells from blood. The receptors shown here come from a man aged 18 to 35 in good health.

This clone occurred a few times. The CDR3 sequence: CASSYSGSSGNTIYF. The CDR3 DNA reads as TGTGCCAGCAGTTACTCAGGTTCCTCTGGAAACACCATATATTTT. V usage is TRBV6-5 and J usage is TRBJ1-3; D is unresolved. CDR3 length: 15 amino acids. The V gene lost 0 bases and the J gene lost 0 bases, with 6 bases spanning the gap. CDR1 and CDR2 from the germline V gene are MNHEY and SVGAGI.

This clone has only a few counts. J is TRBJ1-1 and V is TRBV29-1; 7 bases agree with TRBD1. Germline V gene data show CDR1 as SQVTM and CDR2 as ANQGSEA. The CDR3 totals 14 residues. With V trimmed by 4 bases and J by 5 bases, 10 bases remained unmatched. The CDR3, as DNA: TGCAGCGTTGTACCGACAGGGAGGAGGACTGAAGCTTTCTTT. Translation gives CSVVPTGRRTEAFF.

The chain combines TRBV7-2 with TRBJ2-7; 8 bases line up with TRBD1. This CDR3 contains 14 residues. CDR1 is SGHTA and CDR2 is FQGNSA in the germline V gene. With 2 bases clipped from V and 7 bases from J, the junction kept 7 bases outside the gene matches. The CDR3, as DNA: TGTGCCAGCAGCTTAAACAGGGGGTCAAAAGAGCAGTACTTC. The encoded protein is CASSLNRGSKEQYF.

CDR3 protein: CSGWDRGSFYEQYF. CDR3 bases: TGCAGCGGGTGGGACAGGGGATCTTTTTACGAGCAGTACTTC. The V and J genes are TRBV29-1 and TRBJ2-7; 10 bases fit TRBD1. With 7 bases clipped from V and 4 bases from J, the junction kept 10 bases outside the gene matches. The CDR3 extends over 14 amino acids. The germline CDR1 and CDR2 sequences are SQVTM and ANQGSEA.

The chain combines TRBV4-1 with TRBJ1-5; no definite D call. The CDR3 runs 16 residues. Germline V gives CDR1 MGHRA, CDR2 YSYEKL. V shed 1 base and J shed 2 bases, with 12 bases lying between them. The CDR3 loop is CASSQVLGYGNQPQHF. The CDR3 region has the DNA TGCGCCAGCAGCCAAGTTTTGGGGTACGGCAATCAGCCCCAGCATTTT.

V usage is TRBV7-9 and J usage is TRBJ1-5; 9 positions match TRBD1. Germline CDR1 SEHNR, CDR2 FQNEAQ (reference sequence). Trimming took 0 bases from V and 9 from J; bases not matched to a gene: 6. This CDR3 comprises 15 residues. Here the CDR3 DNA reads TGTGCCAGCAGCTTAGCTGGGACAGGGTACGGGCCCCAGCATTTT. This codes for CASSLAGTGYGPQHF. The full variable domain, rest sourced from reference TRBV7-9 and TRBJ1-5, is DTGVSQNPRHKITKRGQNVTFRCDPISEHNRLYWYRQTLGQGPEFLTYFQNEAQLEKSRLLSDRFSAERPKGSFSTLEIQRTEQGDSAMYLCASSLAGTGYGPQHFGDGTRLSIL.

The rearrangement links TRBV7-2 to TRBJ1-3, with D uncertain. V was pared by 1 base and J by 0 bases, with 13 bases between. CDR1 and CDR2 (germline): SGHTA, FQGNSA. The CDR3 spans 17 residues. The CDR3 region has the DNA TGTGCCAGCAGCTTAGTTGGGCAGTCCTTCTCTGGAAACACCATATATTTT. Its translation: CASSLVGQSFSGNTIYF.

Comments on this clone: This sample also contains other DNA sequences that code for the same CDR3. This sequence joins TRBV9 and TRBJ1-1; no firm D call. Germline V lookup: CDR1 SGDLS, CDR2 YYNGEE. The CDR3 totals 15 residues. V shed 0 bases and J shed 1 base, with 10 bases lying between them. The DNA for the CDR3 is TGTGCCAGCAGCGTAGGCCCAGGCCAGAACACTGAAGCTTTCTTT. It encodes CASSVGPGQNTEAFF.

This clone was observed a few times. The chain has TRBV4-3 and TRBJ1-1, with TRBD1 matching over 8 bases. The germline gives CDR1 LGHNA, CDR2 YSLEER. This CDR3 comprises 15 residues. The V segment lost 4 bases and the J segment 5 bases; nucleotides outside the gene matches: 9. Written as DNA, the CDR3 is TGCGCCAGCAGCCTCGAAGACAGGGGAAATACTGAAGCTTTCTTT. Encoded protein: CASSLEDRGNTEAFF.

This chain connects TRBV4-1 to TRBJ1-1; the match to TRBD1 covers 10 bases. V lost 2 bases and J lost 1; bases outside the gene matches: 7. Germline V gives CDR1 MGHRA, CDR2 YSYEKL. The CDR3 totals 17 residues. The CDR3 DNA sequence: TGCGCCAGCAGCCAAACTGACAGGGGGCGGGGGAACACTGAAGCTTTCTTT. Protein product: CASSQTDRGRGNTEAFF.

This clone came up many times. The V call is TRBV10-3, the J call TRBJ2-3; TRBD1 aligns across 7 bases. The CDR3 loop spans 14 amino acids. CDR1 and CDR2 (germline): ENHRY, SYGVKD. The V and J ends lost 10 bases and 2 bases, in that order; junction bases with no gene match: 9. DNA for the CDR3: TGTGCCAGCGCCGACAGGGCAGCCACAGATACGCAGTATTTT. Its translation is CASADRAATDTQYF.

The CDR3 coding sequence is TGTGCCAGCAGTGAACCCGGGACAGGGTTCTATGGCTACACCTTC. This gives the protein CASSEPGTGFYGYTF. The J gene is TRBJ1-2, the V gene TRBV25-1; 9 nucleotides match TRBD1. Per the germline V gene, CDR1 is MGHDK and CDR2 is SYGVNS. The CDR3 sequence is 15 residues long. V lost 2 bases and J lost 4; bases outside the gene matches: 5.

This clone was counted between two and nine times. V is TRBV29-1 and J is TRBJ1-3, with D unresolved. The CDR3 consists of 13 residues. V was clipped by 5 bases and J by 0 bases, with 8 bases between them. Germline loops: CDR1 SQVTM, CDR2 ANQGSEA. CDR3 sequence reads: CSVRGDSGNTIYF. DNA of the CDR3: TGCAGCGTTCGGGGAGACTCTGGAAACACCATATATTTT.

The CDR3 DNA sequence: TGTGCCAGCAGTTTACCGGATCAGCCCCAGCATTTT. Protein: CASSLPDQPQHF. V gene TRBV28 combines with J gene TRBJ1-5; no clear D. This CDR3 has 12 amino acids. Germline V gene sequence: CDR1 MDHEN, CDR2 SYDVKM. V was pared by 2 bases and J by 5 bases, with 4 bases between.

This clone was counted a few times. V is TRBV9 and J is TRBJ2-1, with 7 positions matching TRBD1. The CDR3 has 13 amino acids. Germline trimming cut 0 bases from V and 8 bases from J; bases unmatched to any gene: 2. Germline loops: CDR1 SGDLS, CDR2 YYNGEE. CDR3 bases: TGTGCCAGCAGCGTAGAGACAGGGTATGAGCAGTTCTTC. Protein sequence: CASSVETGYEQFF.

V is TRBV18 and J is TRBJ2-7; D unresolved. The germline gives CDR1 KGHSH, CDR2 LQKENI. This CDR3 comprises 13 residues. The V end lost 0 bases, the J end lost 2 bases, and 5 bases lay between the germline ends. The chain's CDR3 is CASSPPDTYEQYF. The CDR3 DNA follows: TGTGCCAGCTCACCACCGGATACCTACGAGCAGTACTTC.

This clone has only a few counts. V is TRBV7-9 and J is TRBJ2-2; 8 bases align to TRBD1. CDR3 length equals 16 residues. The V and J ends lost 7 bases and 6 bases, in that order; junction bases with no gene match: 13. Germline V gene sequence: CDR1 SEHNR, CDR2 FQNEAQ (reference sequence). The chain's CDR3 is CASTRRRGQAAGELFF. CDR3 DNA sequence: TGTGCCAGCACCCGCCGCAGGGGGCAAGCCGCCGGGGAGCTGTTTTTT.

This clone appeared a few times. This chain uses TRBV5-1 with TRBJ2-5; TRBD2 agrees at 9 bases. Germline CDR1 SGHRS, CDR2 YFSETQ. The CDR3 loop spans 15 amino acids. V lost 3 bases, J lost 5 bases, and 8 bases stayed unmatched. CDR3: CASSSSGNLFETQYF. The CDR3 coding sequence is TGCGCCAGCAGCTCTAGCGGGAACCTCTTTGAGACCCAGTACTTC. Full variable domain (outside the CDR3, taken from reference TRBV5-1 and TRBJ2-5): KAGVTQTPRYLIKTRGQQVTLSCSPISGHRSVSWYQQTPGQGLQFLFEYFSETQRNKGNFPGRFSGRQFSNSRSEMNVSTLELGDSALYLCASSSSGNLFETQYFGPGTRLLVL.

This clone came up a few times. This chain connects TRBV5-1 to TRBJ1-5, with D possibly matching TRBD1 (5 bases). Germline values: CDR1 SGHRS, CDR2 YFSETQ. Trimming left V 0 bases short and J 7 bases short, with 8 bases between. The CDR3 length is 13 residues. The CDR3 region is CASSLVGTQPQHF. CDR3 sequence (DNA): TGCGCCAGCAGCTTGGTGGGGACCCAGCCCCAGCATTTT.

This chain joins TRBV20-1 and TRBJ1-2, with D maybe TRBD1 (5 bases). V lost 8 bases and J lost 2, with 9 bases in between. Germline V gene lookup returns CDR1 DFQATT and CDR2 SNEGSKA (reference sequence). The CDR3 sequence is 11 residues long. CDR3: CSRRQNYGYTF. The CDR3 region has the DNA TGCAGTCGCAGACAGAACTATGGCTACACCTTC.

This clone was seen a few times. The J gene is TRBJ1-4, the V gene TRBV4-1, with D unclear. Trimming removed 2 bases from V and 6 bases from J, with 7 bases in between. This CDR3 has 13 amino acids. In germline, CDR1 is MGHRA, CDR2 YSYEKL. The CDR3 is CASSQLGYEKLFF. The CDR3 DNA follows: TGCGCCAGCAGCCAACTCGGGTATGAAAAACTGTTTTTT.

In this sample, this clone turned up a few times. This rearrangement joins TRBV10-3 to TRBJ1-2; TRBD1 aligns across 8 bases. With 5 bases clipped from V and 2 bases from J, the junction kept 4 bases outside the gene matches. Germline CDR1 is ENHRY and CDR2 is SYGVKD. The CDR3 length is 14 residues. CDR3 protein: CAISNPGGNYGYTF. For the CDR3, the DNA is TGTGCCATCAGTAACCCAGGGGGCAACTATGGCTACACCTTC.

This chain joins TRBV9 and TRBJ2-7; no clear D. V lost 0 bases and J lost 3, with 13 bases in between. The CDR3 totals 15 residues. CDR1 and CDR2 from the germline V gene are SGDLS and YYNGEE. The CDR3 DNA follows: TGTGCCAGCAGCGTAGCCCCCCAAAGTAACTACGAGCAGTACTTC. Its protein product is CASSVAPQSNYEQYF. The whole variable domain, filled in from reference TRBV9 and TRBJ2-7, reads DSGVTQTPKHLITATGQRVTLRCSPRSGDLSVYWYQQSLDQGLQFLIQYYNGEERAKGNILERFSAQQFPDLHSELNLSSLELGDSALYFCASSVAPQSNYEQYFGPGTRLTVT.

This sequence joins TRBV25-1 and TRBJ2-1; D not resolved. This CDR3 has 15 residues. Germline V lookup: CDR1 MGHDK, CDR2 SYGVNS. V was trimmed by 4 bases and J by 5 bases, leaving 15 bases between them. The chain's CDR3 is CASSANRVSHNEQFF. The DNA of the CDR3 is TGTGCCAGCAGTGCCAACCGGGTCTCACACAATGAGCAGTTCTTC.

The J gene is TRBJ2-7, the V gene TRBV4-1; no clear D gene. Germline-derived CDR1 and CDR2 are MGHRA and YSYEKL. This CDR3 spans 13 amino acids. Trimming stripped 4 bases from V and 2 bases from J, with 9 bases between. The CDR3 loop is CASSRQVTYEQYF. The CDR3 DNA reads TGCGCCAGCAGCCGTCAGGTAACCTACGAGCAGTACTTC.

This clone turned up a few times. The rearrangement joins TRBV15 to TRBJ2-4; perhaps TRBD1 as D (6 bases). Deletions cut 5 bases from V and 4 bases from J, with 15 bases between. Germline-derived CDR1 and CDR2 are LNHNV and YYDKDF (reference sequence). The CDR3 has 15 residues. The CDR3 region is CATSRYSGQKNIQYF. Written as DNA, the CDR3 is TGTGCCACCAGCCGCTACTCTGGACAGAAAAACATTCAGTACTTC.

The CDR3 DNA sequence: TGTGCCAGCAGCCCGCATAGGGGGCGGGACAGGGAAGGGACAGAGACCCAGTACTTC. As protein: CASSPHRGRDREGTETQYF. The V and J genes are TRBV7-8 and TRBJ2-5; 9 positions agree with TRBD1. This CDR3 is built from 19 residues. Germline V gene data show CDR1 as SGHVS and CDR2 as FQNEAQ. With 5 bases clipped from V and 4 bases from J, the junction kept 20 bases outside the gene matches. The full variable domain, completed using reference TRBV7-8 and TRBJ2-5, is GAGVSQSPRYKVAKRGQDVALRCDPISGHVSLFWYQQALGQGPEFLTYFQNEAQLDKSGLPSDRFFAERPEGSVSTLKIQRTQQEDSAVYLCASSPHRGRDREGTETQYFGPGTRLLVL.

Details on this clone: The same CDR3 arises from other DNA sequences in this sample as well. The V and J genes are TRBV18 and TRBJ2-7; D is unclear. Germline-derived CDR1 and CDR2 are KGHSH and LQKENI. CDR3 size: 12 residues. Trimming took off 2 bases at V and 2 bases at J, with 4 bases between the two ends. CDR3 bases: TGTGCCAGCTCACCAACGGCCTACGAGCAGTACTTC. Its translation: CASSPTAYEQYF.